Listed below are T cell receptor beta chains from one sample, sequenced in a study of beta chain features in type 1 diabetes. The data were produced by immunoSEQ multiplex PCR, yet TCRdb's version contains in-frame clones alone and is incomplete. The sample lists about 320,000 clones; 12% to 15% were seen once. The sample taken for sequencing was central memory CD4+ T cells from blood. The receptors shown here come from a man aged 30 to 45 in good health. Each CDR3 is given with its conserved first and last residue. The order of the fields is D gene, clone size, J gene, V gene, CDR3 length, CDR3 protein, CDR3 DNA. D genes are given only for firm matches. Clone sizes are given selectively: once, few, many, or a class where the clone is expanded.

D: -; size: few; J: TRBJ2-1; V: TRBV7-9; length: 16; CDR3: CASSQEAEGAYNEQFF; DNA: TGCGCCAGCAGCCAAGAAGCGGAGGGAGCCTACAATGAGCAGTTCTTC
D: TRBD1; size: few; J: TRBJ1-2; V: TRBV25-1; length: 16; CDR3: CASSATGGSRGYGYTF; DNA: TGTGCCAGCAGTGCCACAGGGGGCTCCCGGGGCTATGGCTACACCTTC
D: TRBD1; size: -; J: TRBJ1-2; V: TRBV9; length: 16; CDR3: CASSSLRGQGGYGYTF; DNA: TGTGCCAGCAGCTCGCTGCGGGGACAGGGGGGCTATGGCTACACCTTC
D: -; size: -; J: TRBJ2-3; V: TRBV7-6; length: 14; CDR3: CASSFGDQVDTQYF; DNA: TGTGCCAGCAGCTTTGGGGACCAGGTTGATACGCAGTATTTT
D: -; size: -; J: TRBJ1-1; V: TRBV4-2; length: 16; CDR3: CASSQDLRGGSTEAFF; DNA: TGTGCCAGCAGCCAAGATCTCCGGGGGGGGAGCACTGAAGCTTTCTTT
D: -; size: few; J: TRBJ2-1; V: TRBV19; length: 15; CDR3: CASNPGQFTYNEQFF; DNA: TGTGCCAGTAACCCCGGACAGTTTACCTACAATGAGCAGTTCTTC
D: -; size: -; J: TRBJ2-5; V: TRBV11-2; length: 13; CDR3: CASSGGTEGAQYF; DNA: TGTGCCAGCAGCGGGGGTACAGAAGGGGCCCAGTACTTC
D: TRBD1; size: few; J: TRBJ1-3; V: TRBV5-4; length: 14; CDR3: CASSPGTAGNTIYF; DNA: TGTGCCAGCAGCCCTGGGACAGCTGGAAACACCATATATTTT
D: -; size: -; J: TRBJ2-1; V: TRBV5-1; length: 17; CDR3: CASSLGASASRGNEQFF; DNA: TGCGCCAGCAGCTTGGGGGCTAGCGCCTCCCGCGGGAATGAGCAGTTCTTC
D: -; size: -; J: TRBJ2-5; V: TRBV30; length: 13; CDR3: CAWSSGHKETQYF; DNA: TGTGCCTGGAGTTCCGGCCATAAAGAGACCCAGTACTTC
D: -; size: -; J: TRBJ2-1; V: TRBV20-1; length: 11; CDR3: CSAPRANEQFF; DNA: TGCAGTGCTCCACGTGCCAATGAGCAGTTCTTC
D: -; size: -; J: TRBJ2-3; V: TRBV9; length: 16; CDR3: CASSPWGRGFGDTQYF; DNA: TGTGCCAGCAGCCCCTGGGGAAGAGGGTTTGGAGATACGCAGTATTTT
D: -; size: -; J: TRBJ1-2; V: TRBV6-5; length: 13; CDR3: CARSRGRLYGYTF; DNA: TGTGCCAGAAGTAGAGGACGGCTCTATGGCTACACCTTC